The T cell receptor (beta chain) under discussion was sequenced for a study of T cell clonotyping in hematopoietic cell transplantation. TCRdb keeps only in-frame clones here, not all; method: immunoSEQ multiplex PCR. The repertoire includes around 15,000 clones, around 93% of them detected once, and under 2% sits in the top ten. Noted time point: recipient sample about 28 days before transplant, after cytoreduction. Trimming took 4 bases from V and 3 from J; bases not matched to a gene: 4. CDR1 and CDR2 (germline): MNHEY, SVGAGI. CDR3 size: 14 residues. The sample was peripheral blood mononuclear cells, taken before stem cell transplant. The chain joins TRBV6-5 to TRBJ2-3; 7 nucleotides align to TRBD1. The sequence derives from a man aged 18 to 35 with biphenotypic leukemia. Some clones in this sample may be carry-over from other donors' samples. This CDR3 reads CASSSTGATDTQYF. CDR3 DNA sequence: TGTGCCAGCAGTTCAACAGGGGCGACAGATACGCAGTATTTT.